Below are 13 T cell receptor beta chains sequenced from a single sample in a study of shared clonotypes between healthy human individuals. Assay: immunoSEQ multiplex PCR; the TCRdb copy retains only in-frame clones and omits some. Of some 2,500,000 clones in the sample, 80% to 95% are singletons; the top ten hold 0.3% to 0.45%. Material for sequencing was naive CD4+ T cells from PBMCs. The sample's subset: CD45RA+ positively selected. Receptors originate from a man younger than 30 in good health. Some clones in this sample may be carry-over from other donors' samples.

The V and J genes are TRBV5-1 and TRBJ1-6; TRBD1 agrees at 9 bases. CDR3 length: 15 amino acids. Looked up from germline, CDR1 is SGHRS and CDR2 is YFSETQ. Unmatched junction bases numbered 8, after V lost 1 base and J lost 12 bases. CDR3 region: CASSLTPGQGRPLHF. CDR3 coding DNA: TGCGCCAGCAGCTTGACTCCGGGACAGGGAAGACCCCTCCACTTT. Full variable domain (rest looked up from reference TRBV5-1 and TRBJ1-6): KAGVTQTPRYLIKTRGQQVTLSCSPISGHRSVSWYQQTPGQGLQFLFEYFSETQRNKGNFPGRFSGRQFSNSRSEMNVSTLELGDSALYLCASSLTPGQGRPLHFGNGTRLTVT.

V gene TRBV30 combines with J gene TRBJ2-1; no reliable D call. Germline CDR1 and CDR2: GTSNPN and SVGIG (reference sequence). The V end was cut by 2 bases, the J end by 9 bases, with 11 bases between. The CDR3 has 12 amino acids. CDR3 region: CAWSLLLREQFF. DNA for the CDR3: TGTGCCTGGAGTTTGTTGCTCCGTGAGCAGTTCTTC.

Remarks on this clone: Other DNA sequences in the same sample also yield this CDR3. This rearrangement joins TRBV6-5 to TRBJ1-2; TRBD1 matches 9 bases. J gave up 1 base and V 2 bases, and 2 bases lay outside the gene matches. This CDR3 comprises 15 residues. CDR1 and CDR2 (germline): MNHEY, SVGAGI. The DNA for the CDR3 is TGTGCCAGCAGTTACCGGGACAGGGTTAACTATGGCTACACCTTC. Its protein product is CASSYRDRVNYGYTF.

Only a few counts were recorded for this clone. The sample contains more than one DNA sequence encoding this CDR3. This chain uses TRBV7-9 with TRBJ1-5; D not certain. The V gene lost 2 bases and the J gene lost 9 bases, with 8 bases spanning the gap. CDR3 length equals 12 residues. Germline loops: CDR1 SEHNR, CDR2 FQNEAQ (reference sequence). CDR3 DNA sequence: TGTGCCAGCAGCTTACCCCGGGGGCCCCAGCATTTT. It yields the protein CASSLPRGPQHF.

In DNA, the CDR3 is TGTGCCAGCAGCATAAGGGCCGGGGATACGCAGTATTTT. Protein sequence: CASSIRAGDTQYF. The V gene is TRBV6-5, the J gene TRBJ2-3; no definite D call. Germline loops: CDR1 MNHEY, CDR2 SVGAGI. The germline V and J ends were trimmed by 6 bases and 6 bases, with 13 bases remaining between them. This CDR3 has 13 amino acids.

Points on this clone: The sample contains more than one DNA sequence encoding this CDR3. The chain is built from TRBV29-1 and TRBJ2-1; 9 nucleotides agree with TRBD1. The germline CDR1 and CDR2 sequences are SQVTM and ANQGSEA. Unmatched junction bases numbered 6, after V lost 4 bases and J lost 8 bases. CDR3 size: 13 residues. CDR3 nucleotides: TGCAGCGTTGCCCGGACAGGGGAGGATGAGCAGTTCTTC. It yields the protein CSVARTGEDEQFF.

J is TRBJ1-5 and V is TRBV2, with D unresolved. The CDR3 totals 14 residues. CDR1 SNHLY and CDR2 FYNNEI come from the germline V gene. V shed 5 bases and J shed 1 base, with 9 bases lying between them. The CDR3 bases are TGTGCCAGCAGTTCTCTAGGAAGCAATCAGCCCCAGCATTTT. This codes for CASSSLGSNQPQHF.

The CDR3 DNA reads as TGTGCCAGCAGCAATCCATTGTGGGGGGCGCCGAACTATGGCTACACCTTC. Protein product: CASSNPLWGAPNYGYTF. This chain uses TRBV21-1 with TRBJ1-2. TRBV21-1 is flagged as a pseudogene. The CDR3 runs 17 residues.

V gene TRBV6-1 combines with J gene TRBJ1-4, with 7 bases matching TRBD1. Per the germline V gene, CDR1 is MNHNS and CDR2 is SASEGT. V lost 0 bases, J lost 0 bases, and 7 bases stayed unmatched. There are 18 residues in the CDR3. CDR3 in amino acids: CASSEARRTGATNEKLFF. The DNA for the CDR3 is TGTGCCAGCAGTGAAGCGCGAAGGACAGGTGCAACTAATGAAAAACTGTTTTTT.

The chain combines TRBV28 with TRBJ2-6; D remains unclear. Trimming stripped 6 bases from V and 1 base from J, with 4 bases between. There are 13 residues in the CDR3. Germline lookup yields CDR1 MDHEN and CDR2 SYDVKM. Here the CDR3 reads CASRQSGANVLTF. The CDR3 DNA reads TGTGCCAGCAGACAATCTGGGGCCAACGTCCTGACTTTC.

The V and J genes are TRBV30 and TRBJ2-1, with D unclear. CDR1 GTSNPN and CDR2 SVGIG come from the germline V gene (reference sequence). CDR3 length: 13 amino acids. The ends were cut back, 1 base at V and 6 bases at J, with 10 bases in the middle. The DNA of the CDR3 is TGTGCCTGGAGTGATCGCCCCGTCAATGAGCAGTTCTTC. Translating it yields CAWSDRPVNEQFF.

This chain joins TRBV28 and TRBJ2-2; no reliable D call. V was clipped by 5 bases and J by 6 bases, with 16 bases between them. Per the germline V gene, CDR1 is MDHEN and CDR2 is SYDVKM. The CDR3 loop spans 15 amino acids. This chain's CDR3 is CASSTGSPLSGELFF. Here the CDR3 DNA reads TGTGCCAGCAGTACCGGCTCCCCTCTATCCGGGGAGCTGTTTTTT.

With respect to this clone: Other DNA sequences in this sample translate to the same CDR3. V and J are TRBV13 and TRBJ2-3; D is perhaps TRBD2 (6 bases). V dropped 5 bases and J dropped 3 bases, with 15 bases sitting between them. This CDR3 has 15 residues. CDR1 and CDR2 (germline): PRHDT, FYEKMQ (reference sequence). CDR3 region: CASSPRTGRTDTQYF. The CDR3, as DNA: TGTGCCAGCAGCCCTAGGACGGGGAGGACAGATACGCAGTATTTT.